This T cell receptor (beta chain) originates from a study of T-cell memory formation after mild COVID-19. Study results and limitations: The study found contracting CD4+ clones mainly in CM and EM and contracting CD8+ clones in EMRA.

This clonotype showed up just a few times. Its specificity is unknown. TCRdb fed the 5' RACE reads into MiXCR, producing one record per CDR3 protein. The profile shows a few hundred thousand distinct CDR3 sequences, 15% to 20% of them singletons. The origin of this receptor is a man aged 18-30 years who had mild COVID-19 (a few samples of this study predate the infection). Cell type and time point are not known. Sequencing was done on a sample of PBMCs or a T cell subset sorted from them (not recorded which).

CDR3 nucleotide sequence: TGTGCCAGCAGCTTGGACTTTTATACACTAGAGACCCAGTACTTC. It encodes CASSLDFYTLETQYF. The chain links TRBV11-2 to TRBJ2-5; possible D gene TRBD2, 5 bases. The germline gives CDR1 SGHAT, CDR2 FQNNGV. The CDR3 runs to 15 residues. The V end lost 3 bases, the J end lost 4 bases, and 15 bases lay between the germline ends.